Presented here are 23 T cell receptor beta chains from one specimen sequenced in a study of blood T cells in healthy people across ages. The second PCR ran about 7 to 12 cycles with a sample-barcoded 5' primer and J-beta primers. TCRdb processed the 5' RACE reads anew with MiXCR; each CDR3 protein has one entry. The table lists approximately 900,000 distinct CDR3 sequences, just under 30% of them singletons. This same sample was also part of a study on T cells of mothers and their children.

The sequencing sample was made of blood. Source of these receptors: a woman between 40 and 50 years old in good health.

The rearrangement joins TRBV7-2 to TRBJ2-7; 8 positions match TRBD1. The CDR3 extends over 14 amino acids. V lost 1 base to trimming and J lost 6 bases; unmatched junction nucleotides: 5. Germline V CDR1 and CDR2: SGHTA, FQGNSA. DNA for the CDR3: TGTGCCAGCAGCTTAGGACAGGGGTGGTTCGAGCAGTACTTC. This sequence encodes CASSLGQGWFEQYF.

Ten or more counts support this clonotype. V and J are TRBV10-3 and TRBJ2-5; 8 bases agree with TRBD2. Trimming took 2 bases from V and 1 from J; bases not matched to a gene: 0. Germline assignment: CDR1 ENHRY and CDR2 SYGVKD. The CDR3 extends over 14 amino acids. The CDR3 DNA sequence: TGTGCCATCAGTGAGACTAGCGGCCAAGAGACCCAGTACTTC. Protein: CAISETSGQETQYF.

J is TRBJ2-2 and V is TRBV28, with D unresolved. The V end was cut by 6 bases, the J end by 3 bases, with 5 bases between. CDR1 and CDR2 (germline): MDHEN, SYDVKM. This CDR3 has 12 amino acids. CDR3 nucleotides: TGTGCCAGCAGGAAAGACACCGGGGAGCTGTTTTTT. Its protein is CASRKDTGELFF.

The chain combines TRBV6-4 with TRBJ2-7; TRBD1 is a possible D gene (6 bases). V was shortened by 8 bases and J by 4 bases, with 21 bases between the two germline ends. This CDR3 has 15 residues. Looked up from germline, CDR1 is MRHNA and CDR2 is SNTAGT. CDR3 loop: CASLVKTGSVYEQYF. For the CDR3, the DNA is TGTGCCAGCCTGGTCAAAACAGGGTCAGTTTACGAGCAGTACTTC.

The chain links TRBV20-1 to TRBJ2-7; D could derive from TRBD1 or TRBD2 (5 bases each). Germline-derived CDR1 and CDR2 are DFQATT and SNEGSKA (reference sequence). Trimming removed 0 bases at V and 2 bases at J, with 17 bases between. The CDR3 length is 16 residues. The DNA for the CDR3 is TGCAGTGCTAGAGACCCCGGGACCACTAGTACCTACGAGCAGTACTTC. Translation: CSARDPGTTSTYEQYF.

For this clonotype: Relative to the germline gene, one junction end is altered; a read error may explain this. V usage is TRBV24-1 and J usage is TRBJ2-7; TRBD1 is a possible D gene (6 bases). The CDR3 spans 14 residues. Germline-derived CDR1 and CDR2 are KGHDR and SFDVKD. Written as DNA, the CDR3 is TGTGCCACCAGTGATGGGGACAACCGCTACGAACAGTACTTC. Translation: CATSDGDNRYEQYF.

This clonotype was seen at least ten times. This rearrangement joins TRBV20-1 to TRBJ2-7; TRBD1 or TRBD2 may be the D gene (5 bases each). The length of the CDR3 is 15 residues. The V end lost 5 bases, the J end lost 7 bases, and 24 bases lay between the germline ends. Germline CDR1 is DFQATT and CDR2 is SNEGSKA (reference sequence). The CDR3 loop reads CSAGPLQGPILEQYF. For the CDR3, the DNA is TGCAGTGCTGGACCCCTCCAGGGACCGATTTTGGAGCAGTACTTC.

This clonotype occurred once. This sequence joins TRBV20-1 and TRBJ1-5; tentatively, D is TRBD1 (6 bases). CDR3 length equals 15 residues. The V end lost 5 bases, the J end lost 0 bases, and 14 bases lay between the germline ends. Per germline, CDR1 DFQATT and CDR2 SNEGSKA (reference sequence). The CDR3 sequence: CSAGPAGVSNQPQHF. CDR3 nucleotides: TGCAGTGCTGGACCAGCAGGGGTTAGCAATCAGCCCCAGCATTTT.

This chain uses TRBV4-1 with TRBJ2-3; tentatively, D is TRBD2 (6 bases). CDR1 MGHRA and CDR2 YSYEKL come from the germline V gene. The CDR3 totals 16 residues. Trimming removed 1 base from V and 4 bases from J, with 15 bases in between. CDR3 DNA: TGCGCCAGCAGCCAAGCCTGGGGGGTGTCCCCAGATACGCAGTATTTT. This encodes CASSQAWGVSPDTQYF.

The chain links TRBV28 to TRBJ1-5; 9 bases are shared with TRBD1. The germline gives CDR1 MDHEN, CDR2 SYDVKM. The J segment lost 11 bases and the V segment lost 5 bases, leaving 16 bases of the junction unmatched. This CDR3 has 16 residues. The CDR3 nucleotides are TGTGCCAGCAGTCCATTCGGGACAGGGAATTTTCAAACCCAGCATTTT. It encodes CASSPFGTGNFQTQHF. The full variable domain, completed using reference TRBV28 and TRBJ1-5, is DVKVTQSSRYLVKRTGEKVFLECVQDMDHENMFWYRQDPGLGLRLIYFSYDVKMKEKGDIPEGYSVSREKKERFSLILESASTNQTSMYLCASSPFGTGNFQTQHFGDGTRLSIL.

This clonotype came up a few times. The rearrangement links TRBV27 to TRBJ2-3; weak D call: TRBD1 (6 bases). From germline, CDR1 is MNHEY and CDR2 SMNVEV (reference sequence). This CDR3 has 14 amino acids. V was trimmed by 4 bases and J by 7 bases, leaving 15 bases between them. CDR3 loop: CASSSPLTGHTQYF. CDR3 nucleotide sequence: TGTGCCAGCAGTTCCCCATTGACAGGACATACGCAGTATTTT.

This clonotype was detected only a few times. The junction differs from germline at one of its ends, possibly a read error. CDR3 in amino acids: CASSLPGVSSCNEQFF. The CDR3 nucleotides read TGTGCCAGCAGCCTCCCCGGGGTGAGCTCCTGCAATGAGCAGTTCTTC. The V and J genes are TRBV3-1 and TRBJ2-1, with D perhaps TRBD2 (5 bases). The CDR3 consists of 16 residues. Germline loops: CDR1 LGHDT, CDR2 YNNKEL (reference sequence).

This clonotype has at least ten counts. The chain recombines TRBV15 with TRBJ2-1, with 16 bases lining up with TRBD2. The V gene end was trimmed by 2 bases and the J gene end by 9 bases; junction bases not matched to a gene: 4. This CDR3 has 16 residues. The germline V gene has CDR1 LNHNV and CDR2 YYDKDF (reference sequence). The CDR3 spells CATSRLGLAGGIEQFF. CDR3 nucleotide sequence: TGTGCCACCAGCAGATTGGGACTAGCGGGGGGGATTGAGCAGTTCTTC.

This clonotype came up many times. J is TRBJ1-6 and V is TRBV7-2, with 7 bases that match TRBD1. The CDR3 consists of 15 residues. V lost 3 bases, J lost 6 bases, and 5 bases stayed unmatched. Germline loops: CDR1 SGHTA, CDR2 FQGNSA. CDR3 nucleotides: TGTGCCAGCAGCTTGCTGACAGGGTTTAATTCACCCCTCCACTTT. It specifies CASSLLTGFNSPLHF.

J is TRBJ2-7 and V is TRBV3-1, with TRBD1 matching 9 bases. V dropped 2 bases and J dropped 3; count of bases not matched to a gene: 5. The germline CDR1 and CDR2 sequences are LGHDT and YNNKEL (reference sequence). This CDR3 spans 15 amino acids. The CDR3 region has the DNA TGTGCCAGCAGCCAACTAACAGGGGGCATCTACGAGCAGTACTTC. Protein product: CASSQLTGGIYEQYF.

As DNA, the CDR3 is TGCAGCGTTGAAGATCGGGGAGCGGGGAGAAACTATGGCTACACCTTC. Encoded protein: CSVEDRGAGRNYGYTF. The rearrangement uses TRBV29-1 and TRBJ1-2; no clear D. V lost 0 bases and J lost 2, with 16 bases in between. The CDR3 totals 16 residues. Germline V gene sequence: CDR1 SQVTM, CDR2 ANQGSEA.

The V and J genes are TRBV2 and TRBJ1-5; TRBD1 matches 10 bases. This CDR3 has 15 amino acids. Germline assignment: CDR1 SNHLY and CDR2 FYNNEI. Trimming took 6 bases from V and 4 from J; bases not matched to a gene: 6. Written as DNA, the CDR3 is TGTGCCAGCAGCCGCCCGGGACAGGGGAATCAGCCCCAGCATTTT. It yields the protein CASSRPGQGNQPQHF.

This clonotype was detected many times. This chain joins TRBV12-3 or TRBV12-4 and TRBJ2-4, with a possible D match to TRBD1 (6 bases). This CDR3 comprises 14 residues. The V and J ends lost 0 bases and 8 bases respectively, with 11 bases between them. In nucleotides, the CDR3 is TGTGCCAGCAGTTTAGCGGGGGCGCGTGACATTCAGTACTTC. It encodes CASSLAGARDIQYF.

The chain combines TRBV5-1 with TRBJ1-1; 7 bases map to TRBD1. J gave up 1 base and V 3 bases, and 9 bases lay outside the gene matches. The CDR3 extends over 16 amino acids. Germline V lookup: CDR1 SGHRS, CDR2 YFSETQ. The CDR3 spells CASSSRGRMENTEAFF. In DNA form, the CDR3 reads TGCGCCAGCAGCTCTAGGGGGCGGATGGAGAACACTGAAGCTTTCTTT.

CDR3 region: CASRSTGGHNEQFF. The CDR3 region has the DNA TGTGCCAGCAGATCGACAGGGGGACACAATGAGCAGTTCTTC. This chain uses TRBV6-2 or TRBV6-3 with TRBJ2-1, with 9 nucleotides matching TRBD1. Germline CDR1 and CDR2: MNHEY and SVGEGT. Trimming took 6 bases from V and 5 from J; bases not matched to a gene: 5. This CDR3 spans 14 amino acids.

This clonotype has at least ten counts. J is TRBJ2-3 and V is TRBV28; 15 nucleotides align to TRBD2. With 7 bases clipped from V and 6 bases from J, the junction kept 5 bases outside the gene matches. Germline V CDR1 and CDR2: MDHEN, SYDVKM. The CDR3 consists of 15 residues. The CDR3 region is CASIPGTSGGDTQYF. The CDR3 DNA follows: TGTGCCAGCATCCCCGGGACTAGCGGGGGGGATACGCAGTATTTT.

This chain links TRBV5-1 with TRBJ1-2, with 10 bases that match TRBD1. V shed 0 bases, J shed 9 bases, and the junction held 17 bases outside the gene matches. Germline V CDR1 and CDR2: SGHRS, YFSETQ. This CDR3 has 18 residues. This CDR3 is CASSLAPGTGARLGRYTF. The DNA for the CDR3 is TGCGCCAGCAGCTTGGCCCCCGGGACAGGGGCCCGGCTTGGTCGCTACACCTTC.

A remark on this clonotype: This may come from a read error, since a much larger clone is one base off. Here the CDR3 DNA reads TGTGCCAGCAGCCAAGTGCTAGCGGGGTACAATGAGCAGGTCTTC. Protein: CASSQVLAGYNEQVF. The chain links TRBV3-1 to TRBJ2-1; 9 bases line up with TRBD2. Germline V gene lookup returns CDR1 LGHDT and CDR2 YNNKEL (reference sequence). This CDR3 region has 15 residues.